These 22 T cell receptor beta chains share one sample of origin, sequenced in a study of shared T cell receptors in the human thymus. The method was immunoSEQ multiplex PCR; TCRdb's version includes in-frame clones alone and lacks a portion of them. This sample has 700,000 or so clones; approximately 85% occur once, and the top ten carry 0.0095% to 0.011%. The sample was also linked to a second study, of human thymus T cells.

Specimen: thymocytes. These receptors came from a girl less than two years old with a congenital heart defect.

This clone has more than one count but fewer than ten. This chain uses TRBV2 with TRBJ1-5, with D unresolved. The CDR3 is made up of 13 amino acids. CDR1 and CDR2 (germline): SNHLY, FYNNEI. The ends were cut back, 2 bases at V and 4 bases at J, with 6 bases in the middle. The CDR3 is CASSERGNQPQHF. CDR3 DNA sequence: TGTGCCAGCAGTGAAAGAGGAAATCAGCCCCAGCATTTT.

The rearrangement uses TRBV6-7 and TRBJ2-4; D unresolved. TRBV6-7 is marked as an open reading frame, function uncertain. Trimming shortened V by 0 bases and J by 7 bases, and 22 bases separated the two germline ends. CDR3 length: 18 residues. The CDR3 loop is CASSYSGMGASICNIQYF. The CDR3, as DNA: TGTGCCAGCAGTTACTCGGGTATGGGCGCGAGTATCTGCAACATTCAGTACTTC.

The rearrangement links TRBV19 to TRBJ1-2; a weak D match, TRBD1 (5 bases). Deletions cut 5 bases from V and 4 bases from J, with 11 bases between. This CDR3 comprises 13 residues. Germline V gene data show CDR1 as LNHDA and CDR2 as SQIVND (reference sequence). This CDR3 is CASSPDRAYGYTF. The CDR3 DNA is TGTGCCAGTAGTCCCGACAGAGCCTATGGCTACACCTTC.

V and J are TRBV7-3 and TRBJ1-1; D possibly corresponds to TRBD1 (6 bases). Deletions cut 4 bases from V and 6 bases from J, with 18 bases between. Germline V gene data show CDR1 as SGHTA and CDR2 as FQGTGA. The CDR3 extends over 15 amino acids. CDR3 DNA: TGTGCCAGCAGCTCTCGGACAGTCGACGATTCTGAAGCTTTCTTT. Translation gives CASSSRTVDDSEAFF. Using reference TRBV7-3 and TRBJ1-1 for the parts outside the CDR3, the full variable domain is GAGVSQTPSNKVTEKGKYVELRCDPISGHTALYWYRQSLGQGPEFLIYFQGTGAADDSGLPNDRFFAVRPEGSVSTLKIQRTERGDSAVYLCASSSRTVDDSEAFFGQGTRLTVV.

J is TRBJ1-1 and V is TRBV5-1; D gene uncertain. V lost 1 base, J lost 8 bases, and 9 bases lay in between. From germline, CDR1 is SGHRS and CDR2 YFSETQ. The length of the CDR3 is 12 residues. As DNA, the CDR3 is TGCGCCAGCAGCTTGTTTGGGGAGGAAGCTTTCTTT. Translating it yields CASSLFGEEAFF.

V and J are TRBV7-9 and TRBJ2-7; possible D gene TRBD1, 6 bases. The germline gives CDR1 SEHNR, CDR2 FQNEAQ (reference sequence). V lost 5 bases, J lost 8 bases, and 13 bases lay in between. This CDR3 is 12 amino acids long. The CDR3 nucleotides are TGTGCCAGCAGCCTCGACAGGTACAAGCAGTACTTC. Translation gives CASSLDRYKQYF.

The V and J genes are TRBV5-1 and TRBJ1-2; 7 bases align to TRBD1. Germline CDR1 is SGHRS and CDR2 is YFSETQ. The ends lost 3 bases at V and 4 bases at J; junction bases unmatched: 6. CDR3 length: 14 amino acids. The CDR3 nucleotides are TGCGCCAGCAGCTCATACAGGGACAGCTATGGCTACACCTTC. Its translation: CASSSYRDSYGYTF.

This sequence joins TRBV2 and TRBJ2-3, with TRBD1 identical over 9 bases. From germline, CDR1 is SNHLY and CDR2 FYNNEI. Trimming removed 2 bases from V and 7 bases from J; junction bases left unmatched: 16. The CDR3 covers 18 residues. In DNA form, the CDR3 reads TGTGCCAGCAGTGAACAGGTTTCGGGACAGGGAGTGACGAATACGCAGTATTTT. Amino acids: CASSEQVSGQGVTNTQYF.

The rearrangement uses TRBV6-5 and TRBJ1-1; TRBD1 might be the D (5 bases). V lost 4 bases and J lost 1, with 16 bases in between. The CDR3 length is 16 residues. Germline V gene sequence: CDR1 MNHEY, CDR2 SVGAGI. CDR3 DNA: TGTGCCAGCAGTTGCAAGACAATGACAGCGAACACTGAAGCTTTCTTT. The encoded protein is CASSCKTMTANTEAFF.

The V gene is TRBV5-4, the J gene TRBJ1-1, with D tentatively TRBD1 (5 bases). The ends were cut back, 5 bases at V and 3 bases at J, with 17 bases in the middle. This CDR3 contains 15 residues. CDR1 and CDR2 (germline): SGHNT, YYREEE (reference sequence). CDR3 bases: TGTGCCAGCAGACGTAGGGGTCAAGGGGACACTGAAGCTTTCTTT. Protein: CASRRRGQGDTEAFF.

The chain links TRBV5-6 to TRBJ2-2, with a possible D match to TRBD1 (7 bases). Trimming pared 4 bases from V and 6 bases from J, leaving 19 bases between. Germline V gene sequence: CDR1 SGHDT, CDR2 YYEEEE. The CDR3 sequence is 16 residues long. CDR3: CASSGVTSRGAGELFF. CDR3 DNA: TGTGCCAGCAGCGGCGTCACTAGCAGGGGGGCCGGGGAGCTGTTTTTT.

J is TRBJ1-5 and V is TRBV6-5; D remains unclear. The germline gives CDR1 MNHEY, CDR2 SVGAGI. This CDR3 has 14 amino acids. V lost 5 bases, J lost 4 bases, and 12 bases lay in between. Here the CDR3 reads CASSRHSGNQPQHF. CDR3 bases: TGTGCCAGCAGTCGACACTCTGGGAATCAGCCCCAGCATTTT.

This sequence joins TRBV5-6 and TRBJ2-3; weak D call: TRBD2 (5 bases). Per germline, CDR1 SGHDT and CDR2 YYEEEE. The CDR3 spans 15 residues. Trimming left V 0 bases short and J 4 bases short, with 12 bases between. In DNA, the CDR3 is TGTGCCAGCAGCTTGGACACGTCCGGGGCAGATACGCAGTATTTT. Translation gives CASSLDTSGADTQYF.

The V gene is TRBV11-2, the J gene TRBJ2-7; 7 bases are a match to TRBD2. With V trimmed by 5 bases and J by 2 bases, 6 bases remained unmatched. The germline CDR1 and CDR2 sequences are SGHAT and FQNNGV. This CDR3 has 14 amino acids. Here the CDR3 reads CASSPKRETYEQYF. The CDR3 nucleotides are TGTGCCAGCAGCCCTAAGCGGGAAACCTACGAGCAGTACTTC.

This clone was found a few times. The DNA of the CDR3 is TGTGCCAGCAGTTTATCCATTGGGACAGGGAACACTGAAGCTTTCTTT. It encodes CASSLSIGTGNTEAFF. The V and J genes are TRBV27 and TRBJ1-1, with 8 positions matching TRBD1. V lost 0 bases and J lost 1; bases outside the gene matches: 4. Germline CDR1 reads MNHEY; CDR2 reads SMNVEV (reference sequence). The CDR3 consists of 16 residues.

The genes are TRBV6-1 and TRBJ1-2; D call uncertain. This CDR3 spans 15 amino acids. Trimming took off 1 base at V and 3 bases at J, with 12 bases between the two ends. Germline CDR1 and CDR2: MNHNS and SASEGT. The CDR3 is CASSEDSGYDYGYTF. The DNA for the CDR3 is TGTGCCAGCAGTGAAGATTCAGGCTATGACTATGGCTACACCTTC.

CDR3 in amino acids: CASSEGSDRGQETQYF. Written as DNA, the CDR3 is TGTGCCAGCAGTGAAGGTAGCGACAGGGGGCAAGAGACCCAGTACTTC. The genes are TRBV25-1 and TRBJ2-5; 9 nucleotides align to TRBD1. J lost 2 bases, V lost 2 bases, and 6 bases had no gene match. The CDR3 loop spans 16 amino acids. The V gene's germline CDR1 is MGHDK and CDR2 SYGVNS.

The chain carries TRBV6-6 and TRBJ1-2; no reliable D call. The CDR3 has 11 residues. V lost 4 bases to trimming and J lost 8 bases, with 8 bases between them. Germline loops: CDR1 MNHNY, CDR2 SVGAGI (reference sequence). The CDR3 protein is CASSSWLGYTF. DNA for the CDR3: TGTGCCAGCAGTTCTTGGCTGGGCTACACCTTC.

The gene calls are TRBV6-5 and TRBJ1-1; D unclear. Trimming took 8 bases from V and 3 from J, leaving 7 bases between them. Germline assignment: CDR1 MNHEY and CDR2 SVGAGI. The CDR3 contains 11 residues. Written as DNA, the CDR3 is TGTGCCAGCCGGAGGGACACTGAAGCTTTCTTT. Its translation is CASRRDTEAFF.

This clone was seen a few times. The chain links TRBV15 to TRBJ1-5, with D possibly being TRBD1 (6 bases). V dropped 0 bases and J dropped 5 bases, with 14 bases sitting between them. Germline V lookup: CDR1 LNHNV, CDR2 YYDKDF (reference sequence). The CDR3 has 16 residues. The CDR3 here is CATSRDQGQTDQPQHF. The CDR3 nucleotides read TGTGCCACCAGCAGAGATCAGGGGCAGACAGATCAGCCCCAGCATTTT.

This chain joins TRBV28 and TRBJ2-7; 9 positions agree with TRBD1. The CDR3 runs 17 residues. V was clipped by 3 bases and J by 4 bases; unmatched bases: 13. Germline V lookup: CDR1 MDHEN, CDR2 SYDVKM. This CDR3 reads CASSLGGGQGLLYEQYF. The CDR3 bases are TGTGCCAGCAGTTTGGGGGGGGGACAGGGACTCTTATACGAGCAGTACTTC.

V gene TRBV6-1 combines with J gene TRBJ2-7, with D maybe TRBD1 (6 bases). The CDR3 is 14 amino acids. V was cut by 6 bases and J by 2 bases, with 14 bases left in between. Germline CDR1 is MNHNS and CDR2 is SASEGT. The DNA for the CDR3 is TGTGCCAGCAGGACCGGGACACTTGCCTACGAGCAGTACTTC. Translation gives CASRTGTLAYEQYF.